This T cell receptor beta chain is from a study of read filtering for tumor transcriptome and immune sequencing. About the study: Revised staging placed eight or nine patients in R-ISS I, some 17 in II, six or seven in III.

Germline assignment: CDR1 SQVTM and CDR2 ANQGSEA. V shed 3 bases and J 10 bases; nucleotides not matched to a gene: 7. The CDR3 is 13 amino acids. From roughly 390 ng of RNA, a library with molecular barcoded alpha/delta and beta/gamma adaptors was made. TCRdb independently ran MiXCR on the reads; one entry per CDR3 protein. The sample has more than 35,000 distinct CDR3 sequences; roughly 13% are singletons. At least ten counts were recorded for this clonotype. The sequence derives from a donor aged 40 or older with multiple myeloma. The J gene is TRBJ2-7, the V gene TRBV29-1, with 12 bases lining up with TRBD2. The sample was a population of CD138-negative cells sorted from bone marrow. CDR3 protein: CSVDSLAGGPQYF. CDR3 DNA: TGCAGCGTTGATAGTCTAGCGGGAGGGCCCCAGTACTTC.